The TCR beta chain described here comes from a study of blood T cell repertoires in COVID-19. Study summary: PBMCs, B-cell-depleted T cells, or T cells were the source of the cDNA or gDNA that made up the material.

Study processing details: Amplification of reference gene primers was used by the study to estimate nucleated cell counts. Using immunoSEQ multiplex PCR, the repertoire was profiled, and TCRdb retains in-frame clones only, with some absent. The D gene and trimming were derived from the DNA, and the V and J assignments and clone size from that table. This sample carries 200,000 to 250,000 clones, 86% of them seen once, and the ten largest clones take 6.2%. Comment on this clone: This specimen includes other DNA sequences encoding the same CDR3.

Germline loops: CDR1 MNHEY, CDR2 SMNVEV (reference sequence). The V end was cut by 2 bases, the J end by 4 bases, with 8 bases between. The CDR3 covers 14 residues. The sequence derives from a man in his fifties or sixties with acute or convalescent COVID-19. The chain has TRBV27 and TRBJ2-2, with D perhaps TRBD1 (5 bases). Sequencing was carried out using peripheral blood. CDR3 amino acids: CASSLGASTGELFF. CDR3 sequence (DNA): TGTGCCAGCAGTTTAGGGGCCAGCACCGGGGAGCTGTTTTTT.